Below are 6 T cell receptor beta chains sequenced from a single sample in a study of shared clonotypes between healthy human individuals. Sequencing was performed with immunoSEQ multiplex PCR; in TCRdb, only in-frame clones are kept and a portion is missing. The repertoire holds 2,500,000 or so clones, with 90% to 95% as singletons. The sample comprised naive CD4+ T cells from PBMCs. Noted subset: CD45RA+ positively selected. These receptors were obtained from a young man in good health. Some clones in this sample may be carry-over from other donors' samples.

Comment on this clone: The identical CDR3 is also encoded by other nucleotide sequences in the sample. The chain links TRBV28 to TRBJ2-1; TRBD2 aligns across 8 bases. Germline V gives CDR1 MDHEN, CDR2 SYDVKM. The CDR3 loop spans 11 amino acids. Written as DNA, the CDR3 is TGTGCAAGCGGGGGATACAATGAGCAGTTCTTC. This translates into CASGGYNEQFF.

This chain links TRBV4-3 with TRBJ2-3; the D gene could be TRBD1 or TRBD2 (6 bases each). This CDR3 contains 16 residues. The V and J ends lost 1 base and 6 bases respectively, with 17 bases between them. The germline V gene encodes CDR1 LGHNA and CDR2 YSLEER. Here the CDR3 reads CASSQVPGAREDTQYF. In DNA, the CDR3 is TGCGCCAGCAGCCAAGTTCCGGGGGCCCGGGAGGATACGCAGTATTTT.

This chain uses TRBV30 with TRBJ2-2; 9 nucleotides line up with TRBD1. Losses at the gene ends were 0 bases for V and 5 bases for J; bases not matched to a gene: 7. CDR1 GTSNPN and CDR2 SVGIG come from the germline V gene (reference sequence). The CDR3 consists of 16 residues. CDR3 sequence: CAWSVGDRVRTGELFF. In DNA form, the CDR3 reads TGTGCCTGGAGTGTAGGGGACAGGGTCAGGACCGGGGAGCTGTTTTTT.

As regards this clone: Different DNA sequences within this sample yield the same CDR3. The chain carries TRBV5-1 and TRBJ1-1, with TRBD1 as a possible D gene (5 bases). The CDR3 has 13 residues. The V end was cut by 4 bases, the J end by 0 bases, with 7 bases between. Germline V CDR1 and CDR2: SGHRS, YFSETQ. The CDR3: CASSPGVNTEAFF. CDR3 bases: TGCGCCAGCAGCCCGGGGGTGAACACTGAAGCTTTCTTT.

This chain joins TRBV5-4 and TRBJ2-1, with D perhaps TRBD1 (6 bases). Germline V gene lookup returns CDR1 SGHNT and CDR2 YYREEE (reference sequence). Trimming cost V 4 bases and J 9 bases, with 23 bases left between them. The CDR3 totals 16 residues. CDR3 DNA: TGTGCCAGCAGCCAAAACAGGGCTAGAGGGTGGGGTGAGCAGTTCTTC. This gives the protein CASSQNRARGWGEQFF.

The chain couples TRBV10-1 to TRBJ2-7, with D tentatively TRBD2 (6 bases). The CDR3 has 15 residues. Per the germline V gene, CDR1 is WNHNN and CDR2 is SYGVQD (reference sequence). The V and J ends lost 6 bases and 2 bases respectively, with 17 bases between them. In nucleotides, the CDR3 is TGCGCCAGCAGCCAGGACTCCGGAGGGCCCTACGAGCAGTACTTC. Protein product: CASSQDSGGPYEQYF.